This T cell receptor beta chain stems from a study of CD8 T cells in ankylosing spondylitis. Study findings and constraints: For ankylosing spondylitis blood, a TCR beta motif of several highly homologous variants appeared characteristic. Within matched ankylosing spondylitis synovial fluid, disease-linked clones were reportedly significantly enriched.

This clonotype was seen at least ten times. As yet, its antigen is unknown. The CDR3 sequence is 15 residues long. Between the trimmed V and J ends, which lost 5 bases and 2 bases, there was a span of 15 bases. From germline, CDR1 is SEHNR and CDR2 FQNEAQ (reference sequence). TCRdb used MiXCR to reprocess the 5' RACE reads, holding one entry per CDR3 protein. The sample has roughly 250,000 distinct CDR3 sequences; roughly 10% are singletons. Sample: blood, either unsorted or a sorted T cell fraction (not recorded which). The V call is TRBV7-9, the J call TRBJ1-2, with D perhaps matching TRBD1 (6 bases). The sequence was obtained from a male donor with ankylosing spondylitis or in good health (not recorded which). CDR3 sequence (DNA): TGTGCCAGCAGCCAACCCGACAGGCACAACTATGGCTACACCTTC. Translated, it gives CASSQPDRHNYGYTF.